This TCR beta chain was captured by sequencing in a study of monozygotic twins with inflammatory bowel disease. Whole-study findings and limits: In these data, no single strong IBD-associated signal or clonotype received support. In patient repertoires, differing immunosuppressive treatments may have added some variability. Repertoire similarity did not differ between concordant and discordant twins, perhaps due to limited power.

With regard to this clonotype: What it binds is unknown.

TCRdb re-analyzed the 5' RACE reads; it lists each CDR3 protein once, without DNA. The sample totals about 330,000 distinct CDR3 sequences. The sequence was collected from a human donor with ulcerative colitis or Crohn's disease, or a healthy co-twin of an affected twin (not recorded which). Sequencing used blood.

This chain's CDR3 is CASSFLRSGSQYF. The chain couples TRBV28 to TRBJ2-5. Germline V gene lookup returns CDR1 MDHEN and CDR2 SYDVKM. This CDR3 region has 13 residues.